This entry concerns a single TCR beta chain. Its antigen is not known. This table comes from immunoSEQ multiplex PCR, and its TCRdb copy is limited to in-frame clones, with some not included. Among 1.4 million to 1.5 million clones listed, over 95% were seen once. This sample is drawn from a study of shared clonotypes between healthy human individuals. For the study at large: Three plates were used per donor for CD4 naive, three for CD4 memory, two for CD8 naive and one for CD8 memory. Findings and limits, study-wide: Unshared clonotypes carried lower generation probabilities than those common to all four donors.

Donors were healthy HIV-negative adults without recent acute infections or vaccinations. Only Caucasian adults living in Nashville, Tennessee made up the donor group. CDR1 is ENHRY, CDR2 SYGVKD, per germline. This CDR3 has 19 amino acids. J was trimmed by 0 bases and V by 3 bases; bases with no gene match: 15. This sequence joins TRBV10-3 and TRBJ2-7, with 9 bases aligning to TRBD1. Sequenced input: naive CD4+ T cells sorted from blood. As for subset: CD45RA+ positively selected. The TCR comes from a man aged 25-45 years in good health. For the CDR3, the DNA is TGTGCCATCAGTGAATTCCGGGACAGGGTTCTAGGAAGCTCCTACGAGCAGTACTTC. It translates to CAISEFRDRVLGSSYEQYF.